This TCR beta chain was captured by sequencing in a study of OX40 agonist ivuxolimab in advanced cancers. The assay was immunoSEQ multiplex PCR, and TCRdb's table has in-frame clones only and misses some. The data show 10,000 to 11,000 clones, approximately 63% seen once. The CDR3 has 10 amino acids. CDR1 and CDR2 (germline): SQVTM, ANQGSEA. Trimming pared 4 bases from V and 4 bases from J, leaving 4 bases between. The chain couples TRBV29-1 to TRBJ1-1, with unresolved D. The sequences come from CD4+ or CD8+ T cells sorted from blood, collected in a trial of the OX40 agonist ivuxolimab. This sequence was found in an adult with an advanced solid tumor such as melanoma, head and neck, liver or kidney cancer. The CDR3 DNA is TGCAGCGTTGTAGGCACTGAAGCTTTCTTT. Residues: CSVVGTEAFF.